The next 23 T cell receptor beta chains were all read from a single sample in a study of T cell repertoires in cytomegalovirus infection. TCRdb reprocessed the reads via MiXCR and lists one record per CDR3 protein. The sample yields more than 400,000 distinct CDR3 sequences, around a quarter seen once. Material: PBMCs. The source is a human donor in good health (CMV status not recorded). Some clones in this sample may be carry-over from other donors' samples.

This clonotype was seen only a few times. The gene calls are TRBV7-2 and TRBJ1-4; TRBD1 agrees at 10 bases. J lost 5 bases, V lost 4 bases, and 4 bases had no gene match. CDR3 size: 15 residues. From germline, CDR1 is SGHTA and CDR2 FQGNSA. The CDR3 DNA reads TGTGCCAGCAGCTACCTGGGACAGGGGAATGAAAAACTGTTTTTT. Protein sequence: CASSYLGQGNEKLFF.

This clonotype was detected a few times. The genes are TRBV7-8 and TRBJ1-2; D ambiguous. The CDR3 contains 14 residues. Germline V gene sequence: CDR1 SGHVS, CDR2 FQNEAQ. Trimming took off 5 bases at V and 0 bases at J, with 10 bases between the two ends. CDR3 bases: TGTGCCAGCAGCCAGCCGGGTCCTAACTATGGCTACACCTTC. The encoded protein is CASSQPGPNYGYTF. Combining the CDR3 with reference TRBV7-8 and TRBJ1-2 gives the whole variable domain GAGVSQSPRYKVAKRGQDVALRCDPISGHVSLFWYQQALGQGPEFLTYFQNEAQLDKSGLPSDRFFAERPEGSVSTLKIQRTQQEDSAVYLCASSQPGPNYGYTFGSGTRLTVV.

The chain recombines TRBV5-6 with TRBJ2-7; 8 nucleotides align to TRBD1. CDR1 SGHDT and CDR2 YYEEEE come from the germline V gene. The CDR3 length is 15 residues. V gave up 4 bases and J gave up 3 bases; unmatched junction bases: 9. The CDR3 spells CASSPRGTGLYEQYV. The CDR3, as DNA: TGTGCCAGCAGCCCCCGTGGGACAGGACTCTACGAGCAGTACGTC.

The table lists this clonotype with a few counts. The chain employs TRBV7-9 and TRBJ2-5, with D possibly TRBD1 on 6 matching bases. The germline V and J ends were trimmed by 0 bases and 5 bases, with 13 bases remaining between them. Germline values: CDR1 SEHNR, CDR2 FQNEAQ (reference sequence). The CDR3 consists of 15 residues. The CDR3 reads CASSLAHLRGETQYF. Here the CDR3 DNA reads TGTGCCAGCAGCTTAGCGCACCTGAGGGGGGAGACCCAGTACTTC. The complete variable domain, with remaining parts taken from reference TRBV7-9 and TRBJ2-5, reads DTGVSQNPRHKITKRGQNVTFRCDPISEHNRLYWYRQTLGQGPEFLTYFQNEAQLEKSRLLSDRFSAERPKGSFSTLEIQRTEQGDSAMYLCASSLAHLRGETQYFGPGTRLLVL.

This clonotype was seen a few times. Germline is not matched at one junction end, which may reflect a read error. The chain carries TRBV6-1 and TRBJ2-5; TRBD2 is a possible D gene (5 bases). The CDR3 is 12 residues long. The germline CDR1 and CDR2 sequences are MNHNS and SASEGT. The CDR3 DNA follows: TGTGCCAGCAGTAAAGCGGCTGGGACCCAGTACTTC. Translating gives CASSKAAGTQYF.

In this sample, this clonotype turned up many times. J is TRBJ1-1 and V is TRBV7-2, with TRBD1 identical over 8 bases. The CDR3 contains 14 residues. With 1 base clipped from V and 4 bases from J, the junction kept 2 bases outside the gene matches. The V gene's germline CDR1 is SGHTA and CDR2 FQGNSA. The DNA for the CDR3 is TGTGCCAGCAGCTTAGACAGGGGGGCCACTGAAGCTTTCTTT. Encoded protein: CASSLDRGATEAFF.

The V gene is TRBV5-8, the J gene TRBJ2-7; D gene ambiguous. Per the germline V gene, CDR1 is SGHTS and CDR2 is YDEGEE. The CDR3 covers 14 residues. Trimming took off 1 base at V and 3 bases at J, with 11 bases between the two ends. CDR3 loop: CASSLHRSHYEQYV. The DNA of the CDR3 is TGTGCCAGCAGCTTGCATCGAAGTCACTACGAGCAGTACGTC.

The chain couples TRBV9 to TRBJ2-1; D gene ambiguous. The CDR3 spans 15 residues. The ends were cut back, 4 bases at V and 8 bases at J, with 19 bases in the middle. The germline V gene encodes CDR1 SGDLS and CDR2 YYNGEE. The CDR3 DNA sequence: TGTGCCAGCAGCAAGAGTAATTCCAGAGGCGATGAGCAGTTCTTC. This translates into CASSKSNSRGDEQFF.

This clonotype appeared many times. The chain employs TRBV7-2 and TRBJ2-7; a weak D match, TRBD1 (5 bases). From germline, CDR1 is SGHTA and CDR2 FQGNSA. The V end was cut by 6 bases, the J end by 6 bases, with 18 bases between. The CDR3 runs to 14 residues. The CDR3 region has the DNA TGTGCCAGCAGTTCGTATTCCCCAGGGTCCGAGCAGTACGTC. Protein sequence: CASSSYSPGSEQYV.

The chain links TRBV6-1 to TRBJ2-3, with 10 bases fitting TRBD1. The CDR3 covers 15 residues. Germline-derived CDR1 and CDR2 are MNHNS and SASEGT. V lost 4 bases, J lost 2 bases, and 3 bases stayed unmatched. CDR3 sequence (DNA): TGTGCCAGCAGTGTGGGACAGGGGTACACAGATACGCAGTATTTT. Its translation is CASSVGQGYTDTQYF.

V and J are TRBV20-1 and TRBJ2-3; D ambiguous. V was shortened by 0 bases and J by 0 bases, with 7 bases between the two germline ends. This CDR3 is 14 amino acids long. Germline CDR1 reads DFQATT; CDR2 reads SNEGSKA (reference sequence). The CDR3, as DNA: TGCAGTGCTAGAGAACCGCGCAGCACAGATACGCAGTATTTT. It specifies CSAREPRSTDTQYF.

This clonotype was counted a few times. The V and J genes are TRBV19 and TRBJ1-6; TRBD1 is a possible D gene (5 bases). The CDR3 totals 15 residues. V lost 1 base to trimming and J lost 5 bases, with 9 bases between them. Germline CDR1 and CDR2: LNHDA and SQIVND (reference sequence). In nucleotides, the CDR3 is TGTGCCAGTAGTATAGGACAGCCGAATAATTCACCCCTCCACTTT. It specifies CASSIGQPNNSPLHF.

This clonotype was counted between two and nine times. This rearrangement joins TRBV19 to TRBJ1-5; 7 bases line up with TRBD1. Germline V gene lookup returns CDR1 LNHDA and CDR2 SQIVND (reference sequence). The CDR3 covers 15 residues. The J segment lost 3 bases and the V segment lost 4 bases, leaving 6 bases of the junction unmatched. CDR3 amino acids: CASSKADRPNQPQHF. Written as DNA, the CDR3 is TGTGCCAGTAGTAAGGCGGACAGGCCCAATCAGCCCCAGCATTTT.

The rearrangement joins TRBV14 to TRBJ2-1; 7 positions agree with TRBD2. With V trimmed by 6 bases and J by 2 bases, 7 bases remained unmatched. Germline V CDR1 and CDR2: SGHDN, FVKESK. This CDR3 is built from 15 residues. CDR3 nucleotides: TGTGCCAGCAGTCGGACTAGTTGGCCCTACAATGAGCAGTTCTTC. Translation gives CASSRTSWPYNEQFF.

The chain carries TRBV29-1 and TRBJ1-2, with no clear D. CDR1 SQVTM and CDR2 ANQGSEA come from the germline V gene. Deletions cut 4 bases from V and 8 bases from J, with 8 bases between. The CDR3 runs 10 residues. CDR3 sequence reads: CSVVDLGYTF. In nucleotides, the CDR3 is TGCAGCGTTGTAGATTTGGGCTACACCTTC.

This rearrangement joins TRBV18 to TRBJ1-5; D is ambiguous. The CDR3 sequence is 12 residues long. Trimming stripped 2 bases from V and 6 bases from J, with 5 bases between. CDR1 is KGHSH and CDR2 is LQKENI in the germline V gene. The CDR3 is CASSPGSQPQHF. The DNA for the CDR3 is TGTGCCAGCTCACCAGGGAGTCAGCCCCAGCATTTT.

This clonotype appeared a single time. The rearrangement links TRBV28 to TRBJ2-7; weak D call: TRBD2 (6 bases). Trimming stripped 7 bases from V and 2 bases from J, with 24 bases between. The CDR3 contains 17 residues. CDR1 is MDHEN and CDR2 is SYDVKM in the germline V gene. The DNA for the CDR3 is TGTGCCAGCACCCCCACCCTTCCTAGCGTCCACGCCTACGAGCAGTACTTC. Translated: CASTPTLPSVHAYEQYF.

J is TRBJ2-5 and V is TRBV15; 8 nucleotides match TRBD2. Trimming at V came to 0 bases and at J to 1 base, leaving 7 bases not matched to a gene. There are 17 residues in the CDR3. Per germline, CDR1 LNHNV and CDR2 YYDKDF (reference sequence). CDR3 sequence: CATSRDLASGSQETQYF. CDR3 DNA sequence: TGTGCCACCAGCAGAGATTTGGCTAGCGGGTCCCAAGAGACCCAGTACTTC.

The CDR3 region is CASRTAGQGFSETQYF. The CDR3 nucleotides read TGTGCCAGCAGAACTGCGGGACAGGGGTTTTCAGAGACCCAGTACTTC. The V and J genes are TRBV11-2 and TRBJ2-5; 10 positions match TRBD1. This CDR3 is 16 amino acids long. Trimming removed 6 bases from V and 4 bases from J; junction bases left unmatched: 11. Germline CDR1 and CDR2: SGHAT and FQNNGV.

This clonotype was recorded a few times. The chain has TRBV7-2 and TRBJ1-2; no clear D gene. This CDR3 spans 15 amino acids. Germline-derived CDR1 and CDR2 are SGHTA and FQGNSA. V dropped 0 bases and J dropped 2 bases, with 10 bases sitting between them. CDR3 bases: TGTGCCAGCAGCTTAGCCACAAAACCAAACTATGGCTACACCTTC. As protein: CASSLATKPNYGYTF.

Concerning this clonotype itself: An end of the junction differs from the germline gene, which may be a read error. The V gene is TRBV5-6, the J gene TRBJ2-1; D remains unclear. This CDR3 has 12 amino acids. The germline V gene has CDR1 SGHDT and CDR2 YYEEEE. Written as DNA, the CDR3 is TGTGCCAGCAGCTTCTCCTACACTGAGCAGTTCTTC. It translates to CASSFSYTEQFF.

This clonotype turned up a few times. This rearrangement joins TRBV4-1 to TRBJ1-2, with a weak D call TRBD1 (6 bases). V gave up 4 bases and J gave up 0 bases, with 9 bases separating them. The CDR3 spans 14 residues. CDR1 MGHRA and CDR2 YSYEKL come from the germline V gene. The CDR3 nucleotides read TGCGCCAGCAGCCCCCGGGACACTAACTATGGCTACACCTTC. It codes for CASSPRDTNYGYTF.

The CDR3 DNA is TGTGCCAGCAGTTACTCTAGCGGGGGGAAAGGGGTGCAGTTCTTC. Translating gives CASSYSSGGKGVQFF. This chain uses TRBV6-5 with TRBJ2-1, with TRBD2 matching 10 bases. This CDR3 is 15 amino acids long. The germline CDR1 and CDR2 sequences are MNHEY and SVGAGI. After removal of 0 bases from V and 12 bases from J, the junction contained 8 bases not matched to a gene.